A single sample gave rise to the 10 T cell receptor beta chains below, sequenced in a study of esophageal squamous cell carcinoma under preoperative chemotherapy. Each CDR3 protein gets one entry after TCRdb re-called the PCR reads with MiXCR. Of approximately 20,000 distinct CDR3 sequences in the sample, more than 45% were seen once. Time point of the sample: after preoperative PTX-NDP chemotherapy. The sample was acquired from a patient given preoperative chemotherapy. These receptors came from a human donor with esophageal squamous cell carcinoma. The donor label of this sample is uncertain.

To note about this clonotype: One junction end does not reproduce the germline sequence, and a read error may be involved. In DNA, the CDR3 is TGTGCCAGCAGTTTAGGACGGTACGGCGCCTACGTCCAGTATTTC. The encoded protein is CASSLGRYGAYVQYF. This chain uses TRBV27 with TRBJ2-1; D call uncertain. Per germline, CDR1 MNHEY and CDR2 SMNVEV (reference sequence). The CDR3 is 15 residues long.

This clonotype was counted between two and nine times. The DNA for the CDR3 is TGTGCCAGCAGCTTGGGACAGCTTGATGAGCAGTTCTTC. This translates into CASSLGQLDEQFF. V usage is TRBV7-2 and J usage is TRBJ2-1; the match to TRBD1 covers 7 bases. CDR3 size: 13 residues. Germline V gene lookup returns CDR1 SGHTA and CDR2 FQGNSA. Trimming took 3 bases from V and 8 from J; bases not matched to a gene: 4.

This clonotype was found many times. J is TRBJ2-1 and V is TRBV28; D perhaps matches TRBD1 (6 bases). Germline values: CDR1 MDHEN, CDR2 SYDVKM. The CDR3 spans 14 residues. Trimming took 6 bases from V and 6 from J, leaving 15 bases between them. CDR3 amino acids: CASRPTGIPNEQFF. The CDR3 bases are TGTGCCAGCAGGCCTACAGGGATCCCCAATGAGCAGTTCTTC.

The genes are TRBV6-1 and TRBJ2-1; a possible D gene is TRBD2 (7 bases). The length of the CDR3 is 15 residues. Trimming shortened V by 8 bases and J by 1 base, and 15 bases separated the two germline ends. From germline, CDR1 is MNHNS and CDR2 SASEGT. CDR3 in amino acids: CASSKGGGSYNEQFF. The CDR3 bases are TGTGCCAGCTCTAAGGGGGGAGGGTCCTACAATGAGCAGTTCTTC.

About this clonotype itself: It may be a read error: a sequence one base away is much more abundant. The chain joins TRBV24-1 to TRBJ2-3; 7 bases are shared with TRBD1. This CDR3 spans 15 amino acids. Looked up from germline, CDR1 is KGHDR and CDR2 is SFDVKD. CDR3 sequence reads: CATSDFRGGQETRFF. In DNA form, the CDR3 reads TGTGCCACCAGTGATTTCAGAGGGGGCCAAGAGACCCGGTTCTTC.

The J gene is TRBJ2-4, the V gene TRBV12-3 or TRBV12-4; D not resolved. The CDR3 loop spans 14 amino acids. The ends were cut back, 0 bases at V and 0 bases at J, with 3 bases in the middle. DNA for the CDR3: TGTGCCAGCAGTTTAGCGGGAGCCAAAAACATTCAGTACTTC. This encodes CASSLAGAKNIQYF.

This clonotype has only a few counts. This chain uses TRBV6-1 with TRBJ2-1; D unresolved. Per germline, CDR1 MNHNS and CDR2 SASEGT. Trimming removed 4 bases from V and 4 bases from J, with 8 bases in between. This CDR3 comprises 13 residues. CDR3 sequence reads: CASSGTIYNEQFF. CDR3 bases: TGTGCCAGCAGTGGCACAATTTACAATGAGCAGTTCTTC.

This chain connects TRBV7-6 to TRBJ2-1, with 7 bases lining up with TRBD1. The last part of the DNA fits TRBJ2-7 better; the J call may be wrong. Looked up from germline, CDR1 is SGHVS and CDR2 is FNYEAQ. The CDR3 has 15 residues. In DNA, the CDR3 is TGTGCCAGCAGCTTAGTACAGGGGTCTGTCTACGAGCAGTACTTC. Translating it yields CASSLVQGSVYEQYF.

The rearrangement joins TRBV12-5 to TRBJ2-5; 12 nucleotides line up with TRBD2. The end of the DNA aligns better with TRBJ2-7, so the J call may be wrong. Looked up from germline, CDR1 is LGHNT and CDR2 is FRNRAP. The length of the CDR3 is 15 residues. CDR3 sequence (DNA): TGTGCTAGTGGTTTGGGACTAGCGGGAGTTAACGAGCAGTACTTC. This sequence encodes CASGLGLAGVNEQYF.

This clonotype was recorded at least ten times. CDR3 loop: CASSQRSDGADTQYF. The DNA for the CDR3 is TGCGCCAGCAGCCAACGGAGCGACGGGGCAGATACGCAGTATTTT. The J gene is TRBJ2-3, the V gene TRBV4-1, with D possibly TRBD2 on 5 matching bases. Germline V gives CDR1 MGHRA, CDR2 YSYEKL. The CDR3 loop spans 15 amino acids. Trimming removed 2 bases at V and 4 bases at J, with 13 bases between.